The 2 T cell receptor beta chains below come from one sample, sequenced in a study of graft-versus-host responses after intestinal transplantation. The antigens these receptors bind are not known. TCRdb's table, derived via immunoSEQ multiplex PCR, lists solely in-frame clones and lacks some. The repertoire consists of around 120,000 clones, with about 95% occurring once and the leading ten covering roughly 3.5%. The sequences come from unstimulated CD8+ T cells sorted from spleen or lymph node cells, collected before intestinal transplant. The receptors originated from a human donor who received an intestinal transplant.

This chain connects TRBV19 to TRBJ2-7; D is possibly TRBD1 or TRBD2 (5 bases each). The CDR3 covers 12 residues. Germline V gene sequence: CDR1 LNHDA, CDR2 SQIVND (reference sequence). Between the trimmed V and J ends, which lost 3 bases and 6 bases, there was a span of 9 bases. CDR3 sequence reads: CASSIPGAEQYF. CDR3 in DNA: TGTGCCAGTAGTATCCCCGGGGCCGAGCAGTACTTC.

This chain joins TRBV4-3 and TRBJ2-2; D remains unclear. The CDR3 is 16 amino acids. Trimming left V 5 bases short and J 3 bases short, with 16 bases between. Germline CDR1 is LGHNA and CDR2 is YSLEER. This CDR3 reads CASSSGLSTDTGELFF. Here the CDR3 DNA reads TGCGCCAGCAGCTCCGGGTTGAGTACCGACACCGGGGAGCTGTTTTTT.